This T cell receptor (beta chain) is from a study of shared clonotypes between healthy human individuals. V gave up 1 base and J gave up 4 bases, with 5 bases separating them. Looked up from germline, CDR1 is MGHRA and CDR2 is YSYEKL. This CDR3 has 13 amino acids. CD8 cells regarded as naive lacked CD45RO, were positively chosen for CCR7, and omitted terminally differentiated effector memory CD45RA+ cells. Everyone who donated was a Caucasian adult who lived in Nashville, Tennessee. In regard to this clone: Its specificity is unknown. The sample contains more than one DNA sequence encoding this CDR3.

Findings and caveats of the study: A reduction in generation probabilities was seen for non-shared clonotypes relative to those shared by all four donors. The sampled material consisted only of blood, and tissue repertoires are likely to differ.

TCRdb keeps only in-frame clones here, not all; method: immunoSEQ multiplex PCR. The sample yields millions of clones, approximately 95% seen once. This receptor was obtained from a young man in good health. The sample consisted of naive CD8+ T cells sorted from blood. This chain joins TRBV4-1 and TRBJ2-1, with unresolved D. The CDR3 is CASSQGPYNEQFF. In DNA, the CDR3 is TGCGCCAGCAGCCAAGGCCCTTACAATGAGCAGTTCTTC.